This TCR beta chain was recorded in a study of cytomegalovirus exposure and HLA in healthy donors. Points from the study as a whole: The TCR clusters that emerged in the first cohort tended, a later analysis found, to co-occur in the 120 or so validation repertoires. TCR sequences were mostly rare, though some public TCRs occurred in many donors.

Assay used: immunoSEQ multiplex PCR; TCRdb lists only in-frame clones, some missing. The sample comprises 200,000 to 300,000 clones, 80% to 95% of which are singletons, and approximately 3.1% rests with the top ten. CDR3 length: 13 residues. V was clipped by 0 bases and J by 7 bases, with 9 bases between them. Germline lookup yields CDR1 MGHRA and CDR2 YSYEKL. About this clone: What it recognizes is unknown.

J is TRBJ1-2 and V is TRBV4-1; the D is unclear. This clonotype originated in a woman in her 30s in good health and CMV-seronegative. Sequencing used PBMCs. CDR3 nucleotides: TGCGCCAGCAGCCAAGACGAGTCTGGTGGCTACACCTTC. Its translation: CASSQDESGGYTF.